Listed below are T cell receptor beta chains from one sample, sequenced in a study of graft-versus-host responses after intestinal transplantation. Which antigens these TCRs recognize remains unknown. Assay: immunoSEQ multiplex PCR; the TCRdb copy retains only in-frame clones and omits some. The data show approximately 99,000 clones, less than 95% seen once. The sequencing used unstimulated CD8+ T cells sorted from spleen or lymph node cells, collected before transplant. These receptors all stem from a human donor who was the organ donor for an intestinal transplant. Each CDR3 is given with its conserved first and last residue. Each record gives: clone size, D gene, V gene, J gene, CDR3 DNA, CDR3 protein. D genes are given only for firm matches. A row's size may be missing; if present it is once, few, many or a size class.

>.|.|TRBV7-3|TRBJ2-7
TGTGCCAGCAGCACCTACAGGGGAGGACTAATCGAGCAGTACTTC
CASSTYRGGLIEQYF
>.|.|TRBV5-1|TRBJ1-1
TGCGCCAGCAGCTTGGGGGGCGGTAGAACTGAAGCTTTCTTT
CASSLGGGRTEAFF
>.|.|TRBV9|TRBJ1-1
TGTGCCAGCGGGAACACCGTCCCAGGGACTGAAGCTTTCTTT
CASGNTVPGTEAFF
>.|TRBD2|TRBV2|TRBJ2-7
TGTGCCAGCAGTGATCCGACCAGCGGGAGGGCCTACGAGCAGTACTTC
CASSDPTSGRAYEQYF
>.|TRBD1|TRBV19|TRBJ1-5
TGTGCCAGTAGTATAGATGCGGGACAGACAATTAGCAATCAGCCCCAGCATTTT
CASSIDAGQTISNQPQHF
>.|TRBD2|TRBV18|TRBJ2-1
TGTGCCAGCTCACCCATCGGGGGGGACTTATGCAATGAGCAGTTCTTC
CASSPIGGDLCNEQFF
>.|TRBD2|TRBV19|TRBJ2-7
TGTGCCAGTAGTATTTCGCTAGCGGGAATTTTCGGTTATGAGCAGTACTTC
CASSISLAGIFGYEQYF
>.|.|TRBV9|TRBJ1-6
TGTGCCAGCAGCGCCCCCCACGGGAATTCACCCCTCCACTTT
CASSAPHGNSPLHF
>.|.|TRBV13|TRBJ1-3
TGTGCCAGCAGCTTAGCCGGGACACTAGCTGGAAACACCATATATTTT
CASSLAGTLAGNTIYF
>.|.|TRBV19|TRBJ1-3
TGTGCCAGTAGTATACCTGGTAGCTCTGGAAACACCATATATTTT
CASSIPGSSGNTIYF
>.|.|TRBV11-2|TRBJ2-3
TGTGCCAGCAGCTTTGGGCAGGGGTTCACAGATACGCAGTATTTT
CASSFGQGFTDTQYF
>.|.|TRBV6-6|TRBJ1-1
TGTGCCAGCAGTTACACCCGACAGAACACTGAAGCTTTCTTT
CASSYTRQNTEAFF
>once|TRBD1|TRBV27|TRBJ2-6
TGTGCCAGCAGTTACCGACAGGGTGAGGACGTCCTGACTTTC
CASSYRQGEDVLTF
>.|.|TRBV27|TRBJ1-5
TGTGCCAGCAGTTTGGCTGGGGCCGTACAGCCCCAGCATTTT
CASSLAGAVQPQHF
>.|.|TRBV28|TRBJ2-5
TGTGCCACCCAACCCCCCAGGGAAGAGACCCAGTACTTC
CATQPPREETQYF
>.|TRBD2|TRBV4-2|TRBJ2-7
TGTGCCAGCAGCCAAGGGCTAGCGGGTGAGCAGTACTTC
CASSQGLAGEQYF
>once|.|TRBV5-1|TRBJ2-5
TGCGCCAGCAGCAGGGACGGGGGGCTTCAAGAGACCCAGTACTTC
CASSRDGGLQETQYF
>.|.|TRBV6-5|TRBJ1-2
TGTGCCAGCAGTTATGCAGAAACTAACTATGGCTACACCTTC
CASSYAETNYGYTF
>.|.|TRBV5-4|TRBJ2-7
TGTGCCAGCAGCTTAGGGCCCGGGAGAGGCTACGAGCAGTACTTC
CASSLGPGRGYEQYF
>.|.|TRBV14|TRBJ1-3
TGTGCCAGCAGCCATAGAGCCACTGGAAACACCATATATTTT
CASSHRATGNTIYF
>.|TRBD2|TRBV6-5|TRBJ2-1
TGTGCCAGCAGTTATAGCGGGGGGGCCAATGAGCAGTTCTTC
CASSYSGGANEQFF
>.|.|TRBV19|TRBJ1-2
TGTGCCAGTAGTTCGGGCAGGGTGCTCTATGGCTACACCTTC
CASSSGRVLYGYTF
>.|TRBD1|TRBV5-6|TRBJ2-7
TGTGCCAGCAGCGCTTCGGGACAGGGTAAAGACGAGCAGTACTTC
CASSASGQGKDEQYF
>.|.|TRBV28|TRBJ1-5
TGTGCCAGCAGTTTAACCAGGGTTAGCAATCAGCCCCAGCATTTT
CASSLTRVSNQPQHF
>.|.|TRBV19|TRBJ1-2
TGTGCCAGTGGGGACACCTATGGCTACACCTTC
CASGDTYGYTF
>.|.|TRBV14|TRBJ1-6
TGTGCCAGCAGCCAAGGTTACGTCGCGTATTCACCCCTCCACTTT
CASSQGYVAYSPLHF
>once|TRBD2|TRBV29-1|TRBJ2-7
TGCAGCGTTGTCACTAGCGGGAGGGCCGGAGTGCAGTACTTC
CSVVTSGRAGVQYF
>.|TRBD1|TRBV27|TRBJ1-2
TGTGCCAGCAGTTTATCGCCTCCCGGGACAGGGTACTATGGCTACACCTTC
CASSLSPPGTGYYGYTF
>.|TRBD2|TRBV7-3|TRBJ2-1
TGTGCCAGCAGCCCGGGAGGGGCCGATAACAATGAGCAGTTCTTC
CASSPGGADNNEQFF
>.|TRBD1|TRBV28|TRBJ1-6
TGTGCCAGCAGTAACTCTGACACGACAGGGGGTCGATACTCCTATAATTCACCCCTCCACTTT
CASSNSDTTGGRYSYNSPLHF
>.|TRBD1|TRBV7-9|TRBJ1-5
TGTGCCAGCAGCGACGGACAGGGGCATCAGCCCCAGCATTTT
CASSDGQGHQPQHF
>.|TRBD1|TRBV28|TRBJ2-7
TGTGCCAGCAGTTTAAACAGGGGCTACGAGCAGTACTTC
CASSLNRGYEQYF
>.|TRBD1|TRBV27|TRBJ2-2
TGTGCCAGCACCCTTTACAGGGGGAGCACCGGGGAGCTGTTTTTT
CASTLYRGSTGELFF
>.|.|TRBV28|TRBJ1-1
TGTGCCAGCAGCCCCGAGGCGTCGGGCACTGAAGCTTTCTTT
CASSPEASGTEAFF
>.|.|TRBV9|TRBJ2-5
TGTGCCAGCAGCGTAGGGTGGGCAGGAGAGACCCAGTACTTC
CASSVGWAGETQYF
>.|TRBD1|TRBV4-1|TRBJ1-1
TGCGCCAGCAGCCCCCTTCTTGGGACAGATGTCATGAACACTGAAGCTTTCTTT
CASSPLLGTDVMNTEAFF
>once|.|TRBV10-1|TRBJ1-2
TGCGCCAGCAGCAATACAGGGACTAACTATGGCTACACCTTC
CASSNTGTNYGYTF
>few|.|TRBV5-1|TRBJ1-1
TGCGCCAGCAGCCCCGGTCGGGCTTTCTTT
CASSPGRAFF
>.|.|TRBV11-2|TRBJ1-2
TGTGCCAGCAGCTTATATGGGGCGACGGGCTACACCTTC
CASSLYGATGYTF
>once|.|TRBV5-5|TRBJ2-7
TGTGCCAGCAGTTTCATCCCCAGGGACACCAACTACGAGCAGTACTTC
CASSFIPRDTNYEQYF
>.|.|TRBV18|TRBJ2-5
TGTGCCAGCTCACCACCGGATTGGGGGCCCATCCTAGAGACCCAGTACTTC
CASSPPDWGPILETQYF
>.|.|TRBV29-1|TRBJ2-7
TGCAGCGTTGGGCGGGTGAATGAGCAGTACTTC
CSVGRVNEQYF
>.|TRBD2|TRBV7-8|TRBJ2-1
TGTGCCAGCAGCTTAGCGCGGGAGGGGAACAATGAGCAGTTCTTC
CASSLAREGNNEQFF
>.|TRBD1|TRBV7-2|TRBJ2-7
TGTGCCAGCAGCTCCTCGGAAGGGGGCCCTAGTGCTTACGAGCAGTACTTC
CASSSSEGGPSAYEQYF
>.|.|TRBV5-6|TRBJ1-2
TGTGCCAGCAGCTCCACAGGGTTTTATGGCTACACCTTC
CASSSTGFYGYTF
>.|TRBD1|TRBV9|TRBJ1-1
TGTGCCAGCAGCCCCCTAGGGGGCGGAGGTGAGAACACTGAAGCTTTCTTT
CASSPLGGGGENTEAFF
>.|.|TRBV7-9|TRBJ2-2
TGTGCCAGCAGCTCGGGGCAGGGGTCCGGGGAGCTGTTTTTT
CASSSGQGSGELFF
>.|TRBD1|TRBV5-1|TRBJ2-7
TGCGCCAGCAGCTTAGGACAGGGGGCCTACGAGCAGTACTTC
CASSLGQGAYEQYF